Reported below is one T cell receptor beta chain. This CDR3 has 14 residues. The germline V gene encodes CDR1 SEHNR and CDR2 FQNEAQ (reference sequence). Trimming removed 8 bases at V and 0 bases at J, with 11 bases between. This sample is part of a study of CD8 T cells in Susac syndrome. Negative isolation was applied to CD8+ and CD4+ T cells, and FACS enrichment was applied to TEMRA cells. An amount of RNA that ranged from roughly 0.45 to 1 ug was reverse transcribed with random hexamers. MiXCR, run by TCRdb on the immunoSEQ multiplex PCR reads, gives a single entry per CDR3 protein. The sample holds 150,000 to 190,000 distinct CDR3 sequences, about 95% seen once.

The source is a human donor with Susac syndrome. Material: CD4+ T cells from PBMCs. The J gene is TRBJ2-1, the V gene TRBV7-9; perhaps TRBD2 as D (5 bases). The CDR3: CASSILGSYNEQFF. The CDR3 nucleotides read TGTGCCAGCTCAATACTAGGCTCCTACAATGAGCAGTTCTTC.